This TCR beta chain was obtained from a study of response to subunit inactivated influenza vaccine. On this clonotype itself: Its specificity is unknown.

Study-wide points: Researchers suggested that each seasonal influenza vaccination recruits few new T cells.

TCRdb recomputed calls from the RT-PCR reads with MiXCR, one row per CDR3 protein. Among roughly 650,000 distinct CDR3 sequences listed, 15% to 19% were seen once. CDR3 length: 10 residues. Trimming cost V 10 bases and J 5 bases, with 7 bases left between them. Germline-derived CDR1 and CDR2 are ENHRY and SYGVKD. This receptor was identified in a man in his fifties who received an inactivated influenza vaccine. Sequencing was performed on PBMCs from blood, taken 11 to 12 days after vaccination. The chain carries TRBV10-3 and TRBJ2-3; D gene ambiguous. This CDR3 is CASGRDTQYF. In nucleotides, the CDR3 is TGTGCCAGCGGCAGAGATACGCAGTATTTT.